This entry features one TCR beta chain sequence. The antigen remains undetermined. The sample is drawn from a study of CXCR3-negative and CXCR3-positive naive CD8 T cells. Study outcomes and limitations: With respect to TRBV-TRBJ usage, naive CXCR3-negative and CXCR3-positive cells were similar; memory differed.

The libraries of TRB cDNA were constructed through 5' RACE using UMI labels. TCRdb re-called the 5' RACE reads; one entry per CDR3 protein, DNA not given. The table for this sample gives approximately 56,000 distinct CDR3 sequences. Within the CD8+ T cell compartment, naive cells were CD45RO-CCR7+CD27+CD95-. The CDR3 contains 16 residues. Germline V lookup: CDR1 SNHLY, CDR2 FYNNEI. Sequencing was carried out using naive CXCR3- CD8+ T cells from blood. As for subset: CD45RO-CCR7+CD27+CD95- naive CD8+ T cells lacking CXCR3 (TNR3-). The J gene is TRBJ2-2, the V gene TRBV2; TCRdb gives TRBD1 as the D gene, but with no DNA this cannot be confirmed. This sequence originates from a human donor in good health. Some clones in this sample may be carry-over from other donors' samples. The chain's CDR3 is CASSLSGTDYTGELFF.